Reported below is one T cell receptor (beta chain). The antigen remains unidentified. The sample originates from a study of T-cell memory formation after mild COVID-19. On the study more broadly: Among the donors, TCR clusters were largely specific to each donor. Findings and caveats of the study: Later expanders leaned toward CD4+, whereas clones contracting from day 15 to 85 were balanced CD4/CD8.

Trimming stripped 2 bases from V and 1 base from J, with 8 bases between. The CDR3 loop spans 14 amino acids. Using its own MiXCR run on the 5' RACE reads, TCRdb lists one record per CDR3 protein. The sample comprises 350,000 to 500,000 distinct CDR3 sequences, roughly 20% of which are singletons, and 7.5% to 10% rests with the top ten. What was sequenced was PBMCs or a T cell subset sorted from them (not recorded which). The source is an adult woman who had mild COVID-19 (a few samples of this study predate the infection). Cell type and time point are not known. This chain connects TRBV12-3 or TRBV12-4 to TRBJ1-1; D is ambiguous. CDR3 nucleotide sequence: TGTGCCAGCAGTTTACACCCCACGAACACTGAAGCTTTCTTT. This translates into CASSLHPTNTEAFF.